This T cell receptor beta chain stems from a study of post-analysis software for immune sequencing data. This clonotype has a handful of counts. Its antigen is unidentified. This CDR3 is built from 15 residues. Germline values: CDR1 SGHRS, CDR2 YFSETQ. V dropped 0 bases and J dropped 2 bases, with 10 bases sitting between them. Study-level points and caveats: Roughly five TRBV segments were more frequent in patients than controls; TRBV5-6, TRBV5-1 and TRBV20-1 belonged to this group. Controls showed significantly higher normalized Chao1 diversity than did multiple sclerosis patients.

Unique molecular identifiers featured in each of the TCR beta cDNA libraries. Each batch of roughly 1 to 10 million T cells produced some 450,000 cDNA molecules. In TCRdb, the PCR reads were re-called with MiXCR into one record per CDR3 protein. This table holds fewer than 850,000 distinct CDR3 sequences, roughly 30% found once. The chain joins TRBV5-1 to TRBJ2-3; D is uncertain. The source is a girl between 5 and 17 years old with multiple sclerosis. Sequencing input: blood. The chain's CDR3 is CASSLDSPPTDTQYF. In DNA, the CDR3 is TGCGCCAGCAGCTTGGACAGTCCTCCCACAGATACGCAGTATTTT.